This T cell receptor (beta chain) was captured by sequencing in a study of technical replicates of blood from a handful of donors. Clones were sequenced by immunoSEQ multiplex PCR, and TCRdb holds only the in-frame ones, with some missing. The data contain around 74,000 clones, 65% to 90% of them singletons. Germline CDR1 reads SGHTS; CDR2 reads YDEGEE. The length of the CDR3 is 17 residues. V was shortened by 0 bases and J by 0 bases, with 13 bases between the two germline ends. The clonotype originates from a human donor in good health. Some clones in this sample may be carry-over from other donors' samples. Sequences were obtained from PBMCs. The V and J genes are TRBV5-8 and TRBJ1-5, with D uncertain. The CDR3 nucleotides are TGTGCCAGCAGCTTGGACCGAGGATTGAATAGCAATCAGCCCCAGCATTTT. This encodes CASSLDRGLNSNQPQHF.